Listed here are 18 T cell receptor beta chains from one sample, sequenced in a study of beta chain features in type 1 diabetes. Sequenced material consisted of expressed TCRB transcripts (all of the isolated RNA was reverse transcribed). Here immunoSEQ multiplex PCR was the method, and the copy in TCRdb shows in-frame clones only, minus some. Of about 220,000 clones in the sample, about 11% are singletons; the top ten hold about 1.2%. Sequencing input: central memory CD4+ T cells from blood. These receptors were collected from a man aged 18 to 30 in good health.

In its sample, this clone was seen a few times. V is TRBV2 and J is TRBJ2-1; perhaps TRBD2 as D (5 bases). V was pared by 5 bases and J by 0 bases, with 8 bases between. Germline V gene lookup returns CDR1 SNHLY and CDR2 FYNNEI. This CDR3 has 14 residues. The CDR3 DNA is TGTGCCAGCAGTCTTAGCGTCTCCTACAATGAGCAGTTCTTC. Amino acid sequence: CASSLSVSYNEQFF.

This clone turned up a few times. V is TRBV7-2 and J is TRBJ2-1, with 7 bases aligning to TRBD2. CDR3 length: 13 amino acids. CDR1 and CDR2 from the germline V gene are SGHTA and FQGNSA. The ends lost 0 bases at V and 12 bases at J; junction bases unmatched: 5. The CDR3 bases are TGTGCCAGCAGCTTAGCCAGGCGGGAGTGGCAGTTCTTC. It encodes CASSLARREWQFF. The whole variable domain, filled in from reference TRBV7-2 and TRBJ2-1, reads GAGVSQSPSNKVTEKGKDVELRCDPISGHTALYWYRQSLGQGLEFLIYFQGNSAPDKSGLPSDRFSAERTGGSVSTLTIQRTQQEDSAVYLCASSLARREWQFFGPGTRLTVL.

This clone was seen only a few times. The chain uses TRBV30 and TRBJ2-2; D may be TRBD2 (5 bases). Germline CDR1 GTSNPN, CDR2 SVGIG (reference sequence). The CDR3 loop spans 15 amino acids. The V end was cut by 3 bases, the J end by 1 base, with 12 bases between. The CDR3 DNA is TGTGCCTGGAGGATTAGCGCTAGGAACACCGGGGAGCTGTTTTTT. Its protein is CAWRISARNTGELFF.

V gene TRBV30 combines with J gene TRBJ1-2, with TRBD1 matching 8 bases. The germline V gene encodes CDR1 GTSNPN and CDR2 SVGIG (reference sequence). V dropped 2 bases and J dropped 6; count of bases not matched to a gene: 5. The CDR3 runs 13 residues. In DNA, the CDR3 is TGTGCCTGGAGTCAGGACAGGGTTGATGGCTACACCTTC. Translating gives CAWSQDRVDGYTF.

V and J are TRBV30 and TRBJ1-4; D unclear. This CDR3 spans 12 amino acids. Trimming removed 3 bases from V and 14 bases from J, with 16 bases in between. Germline loops: CDR1 GTSNPN, CDR2 SVGIG (reference sequence). Here the CDR3 reads CAWRITAGTLFF. The CDR3 DNA follows: TGTGCCTGGAGGATTACAGCGGGCACCCTGTTTTTT.

The chain joins TRBV7-3 to TRBJ2-1; 10 bases line up with TRBD2. Germline V lookup: CDR1 SGHTA, CDR2 FQGTGA. The ends lost 8 bases at V and 6 bases at J; junction bases unmatched: 10. The CDR3 spans 15 residues. The CDR3 DNA sequence: TGTGCCAGCGGGTATATAGCGGGAGGTCTCAATGAGCAGTTCTTC. Protein: CASGYIAGGLNEQFF.

The rearrangement joins TRBV2 to TRBJ1-4; possibly TRBD1 for D (6 bases). Trimming shortened V by 6 bases and J by 3 bases, and 14 bases separated the two germline ends. There are 15 residues in the CDR3. In germline, CDR1 is SNHLY, CDR2 FYNNEI. The CDR3 loop reads CASRLTGSANEKLFF. CDR3 DNA: TGTGCCAGCAGACTCACAGGGTCGGCTAATGAAAAACTGTTTTTT. Variable domain in full (rest from reference TRBV2 and TRBJ1-4): EPEVTQTPSHQVTQMGQEVILRCVPISNHLYFYWYRQILGQKVEFLVSFYNNEISEKSEIFDDQFSVERPDGSNFTLKIRSTKLEDSAMYFCASRLTGSANEKLFFGSGTQLSVL.

This clone has just a few counts. The CDR3 DNA is TGTGCCAGCAGTGCCCAGACAGGGGTACAAGAGACCCAGTACTTC. Protein sequence: CASSAQTGVQETQYF. The gene calls are TRBV28 and TRBJ2-5, with 8 bases identical to TRBD1. The CDR3 length is 15 residues. V was clipped by 5 bases and J by 2 bases; unmatched bases: 7. From germline, CDR1 is MDHEN and CDR2 SYDVKM.

The V and J genes are TRBV7-2 and TRBJ2-1; no clear D gene. There are 15 residues in the CDR3. Germline CDR1 and CDR2: SGHTA and FQGNSA. Trimming took off 5 bases at V and 5 bases at J, with 16 bases between the two ends. CDR3 sequence (DNA): TGTGCCAGCAGCCCCTTTCGGGCCTACGACAATGAGCAGTTCTTC. Its protein is CASSPFRAYDNEQFF.

Concerning this clone itself: A much larger clone lies one base from this, so it may be a read error. CDR3 amino acids: CASSGQGQDTQYF. The CDR3 region has the DNA TGTGCCAGCAGCGGACAGGGACAAGATACGCAGTATTTT. The chain has TRBV6-1 and TRBJ2-3; 8 bases are a match to TRBD1. V lost 6 bases and J lost 5; bases outside the gene matches: 4. Per germline, CDR1 MNHNS and CDR2 SASEGT. The CDR3 covers 13 residues.

This clone turned up a few times. The chain combines TRBV5-4 with TRBJ2-4, with a possible D match to TRBD1 (5 bases). From germline, CDR1 is SGHNT and CDR2 YYREEE (reference sequence). The CDR3 is made up of 14 amino acids. The V and J ends lost 2 bases and 3 bases respectively, with 9 bases between them. The CDR3, as DNA: TGTGCCAGCAGCTTCTCTGGACACAAAAACATTCAGTACTTC. Protein sequence: CASSFSGHKNIQYF.

This clone came up a few times. This chain connects TRBV28 to TRBJ2-7; 7 positions agree with TRBD2. This CDR3 has 14 residues. With V trimmed by 3 bases and J by 4 bases, 6 bases remained unmatched. Germline V CDR1 and CDR2: MDHEN, SYDVKM. DNA of the CDR3: TGTGCCAGCAGTTTTGGGGCGGGAGTATACGAGCAGTACTTC. The encoded protein is CASSFGAGVYEQYF.

This clone was seen only a few times. The V gene is TRBV30, the J gene TRBJ1-1; 7 bases match TRBD1. The germline CDR1 and CDR2 sequences are GTSNPN and SVGIG (reference sequence). Trimming cost V 3 bases and J 5 bases; bases outside gene matches: 3. The CDR3 extends over 12 amino acids. The CDR3 spells CAWSPGGTEAFF. CDR3 nucleotides: TGTGCCTGGAGCCCAGGGGGGACTGAAGCTTTCTTT.

The table lists this clone with a few counts. The rearrangement links TRBV18 to TRBJ2-2; no reliable D call. Deletions cut 1 base from V and 7 bases from J, with 7 bases between. The CDR3 has 13 residues. The germline V gene encodes CDR1 KGHSH and CDR2 LQKENI. CDR3 nucleotide sequence: TGTGCCAGCTCACCACTCCAGATCGGGGAGCTGTTTTTT. It is translated as CASSPLQIGELFF.

The rearrangement uses TRBV5-1 and TRBJ2-3, with TRBD1 matching over 7 bases. This CDR3 has 15 amino acids. Germline loops: CDR1 SGHRS, CDR2 YFSETQ. Germline trimming cut 4 bases from V and 1 base from J; bases unmatched to any gene: 6. The CDR3, as DNA: TGCGCCAGCAGCGCCGGGGACAGCCGCACAGATACGCAGTATTTT. It translates to CASSAGDSRTDTQYF.

In this sample, this clone turned up many times. This chain joins TRBV28 and TRBJ2-1, with 10 bases aligning to TRBD1. The CDR3 has 15 amino acids. Germline CDR1 MDHEN, CDR2 SYDVKM. V lost 6 bases, J lost 4 bases, and 6 bases stayed unmatched. This CDR3 is CASSRRTGGYNEQFF. CDR3 nucleotides: TGTGCCAGCAGCCGAAGGACAGGGGGTTACAATGAGCAGTTCTTC.

This clone was observed a handful of times. The chain uses TRBV5-1 and TRBJ2-3; 10 positions agree with TRBD2. CDR1 SGHRS and CDR2 YFSETQ come from the germline V gene. This CDR3 spans 16 amino acids. Trimming at V came to 0 bases and at J to 3 bases, leaving 4 bases not matched to a gene. CDR3 DNA: TGCGCCAGCAGCTTGGGCAGCGGGAGGGTTACAGATACGCAGTATTTT. Amino acids: CASSLGSGRVTDTQYF. Together with reference TRBV5-1 and TRBJ2-3, the CDR3 gives the full variable domain: KAGVTQTPRYLIKTRGQQVTLSCSPISGHRSVSWYQQTPGQGLQFLFEYFSETQRNKGNFPGRFSGRQFSNSRSEMNVSTLELGDSALYLCASSLGSGRVTDTQYFGPGTRLTVL.

The chain uses TRBV6-5 and TRBJ1-1; D is undetermined. This CDR3 comprises 15 residues. The ends were cut back, 0 bases at V and 1 base at J, with 9 bases in the middle. CDR1 MNHEY and CDR2 SVGAGI come from the germline V gene. Here the CDR3 DNA reads TGTGCCAGCAGTTACTCGTGGAGGGCGAACACTGAAGCTTTCTTT. Amino acids: CASSYSWRANTEAFF.